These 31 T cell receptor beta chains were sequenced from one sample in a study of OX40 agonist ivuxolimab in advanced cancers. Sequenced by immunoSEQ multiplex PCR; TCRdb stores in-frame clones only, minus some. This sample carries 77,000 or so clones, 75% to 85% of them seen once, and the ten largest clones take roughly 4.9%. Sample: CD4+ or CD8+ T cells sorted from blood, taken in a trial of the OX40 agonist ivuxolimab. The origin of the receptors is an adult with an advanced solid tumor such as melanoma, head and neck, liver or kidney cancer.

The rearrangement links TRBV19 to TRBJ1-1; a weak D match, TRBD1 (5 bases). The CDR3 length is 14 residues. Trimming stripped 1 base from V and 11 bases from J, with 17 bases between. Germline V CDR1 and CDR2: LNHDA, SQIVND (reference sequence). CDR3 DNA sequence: TGTGCCAGTAGTATAGGACCAGGGCTTCCTTACGCTTTCTTT. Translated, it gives CASSIGPGLPYAFF.

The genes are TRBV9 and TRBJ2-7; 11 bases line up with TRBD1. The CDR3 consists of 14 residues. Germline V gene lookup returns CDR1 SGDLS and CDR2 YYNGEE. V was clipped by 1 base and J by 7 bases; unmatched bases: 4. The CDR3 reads CASSVTGTGGEQYF. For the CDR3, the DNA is TGTGCCAGCAGCGTAACCGGGACAGGGGGGGAGCAGTACTTC.

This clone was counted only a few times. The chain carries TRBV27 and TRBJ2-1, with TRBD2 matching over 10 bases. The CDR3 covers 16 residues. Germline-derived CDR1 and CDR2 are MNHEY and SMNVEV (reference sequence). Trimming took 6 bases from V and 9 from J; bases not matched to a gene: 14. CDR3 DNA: TGTGCCAGCAGAGTCCCCCAGAGCGGGAGGGGCGGTGAGCAGTTCTTC. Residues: CASRVPQSGRGGEQFF.

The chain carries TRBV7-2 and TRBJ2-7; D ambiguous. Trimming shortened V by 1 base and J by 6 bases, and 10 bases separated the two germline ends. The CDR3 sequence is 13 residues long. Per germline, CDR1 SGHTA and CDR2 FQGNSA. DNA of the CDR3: TGTGCCAGCAGCTTAGAAGGCAGTAGCGAGCAGTACTTC. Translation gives CASSLEGSSEQYF. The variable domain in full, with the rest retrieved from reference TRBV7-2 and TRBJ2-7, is GAGVSQSPSNKVTEKGKDVELRCDPISGHTALYWYRQSLGQGLEFLIYFQGNSAPDKSGLPSDRFSAERTGGSVSTLTIQRTQQEDSAVYLCASSLEGSSEQYFGPGTRLTVT.

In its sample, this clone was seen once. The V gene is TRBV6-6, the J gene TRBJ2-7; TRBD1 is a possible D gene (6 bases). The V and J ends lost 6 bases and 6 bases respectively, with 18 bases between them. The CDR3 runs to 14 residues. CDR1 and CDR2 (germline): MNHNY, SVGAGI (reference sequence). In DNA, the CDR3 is TGTGCCAGCAGCACGACAGGAGGACCGTTCGAGCAGTACTTC. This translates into CASSTTGGPFEQYF.

CDR3 residues: CASSSGPRSTEAFF. CDR3 nucleotides: TGTGCCAGCAGCTCGGGACCACGGAGCACTGAAGCTTTCTTT. J is TRBJ1-1 and V is TRBV7-9, with D possibly matching TRBD1 (5 bases). The V end lost 4 bases, the J end lost 4 bases, and 13 bases lay between the germline ends. Per germline, CDR1 SEHNR and CDR2 FQNEAQ (reference sequence). The CDR3 sequence is 14 residues long.

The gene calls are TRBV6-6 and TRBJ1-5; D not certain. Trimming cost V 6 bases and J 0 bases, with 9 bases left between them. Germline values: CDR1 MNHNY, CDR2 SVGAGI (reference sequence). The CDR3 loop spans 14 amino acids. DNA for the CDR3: TGTGCCAGCAGGGTAACAAGTAGCAATCAGCCCCAGCATTTT. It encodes CASRVTSSNQPQHF.

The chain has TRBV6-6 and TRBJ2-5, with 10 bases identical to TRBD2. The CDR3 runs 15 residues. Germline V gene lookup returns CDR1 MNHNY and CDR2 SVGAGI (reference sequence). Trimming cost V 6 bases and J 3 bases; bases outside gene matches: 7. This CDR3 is CASRGLAGVEETQYF. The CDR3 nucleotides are TGTGCCAGCAGGGGTCTAGCGGGAGTTGAAGAGACCCAGTACTTC.

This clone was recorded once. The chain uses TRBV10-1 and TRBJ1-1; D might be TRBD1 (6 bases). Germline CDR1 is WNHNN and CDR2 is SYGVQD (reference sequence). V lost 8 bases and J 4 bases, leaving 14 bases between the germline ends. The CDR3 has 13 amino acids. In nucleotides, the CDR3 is TGCGCCAGCTCTTCGGTAGGGGGCACTGAAGCTTTCTTT. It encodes CASSSVGGTEAFF.

The CDR3 DNA reads as TGTGCCAGCAGCTTGGGACAGGAGGGTTCACCCCTCCACTTT. It is translated as CASSLGQEGSPLHF. This chain links TRBV7-2 with TRBJ1-6; TRBD1 agrees at 8 bases. Germline-derived CDR1 and CDR2 are SGHTA and FQGNSA. This CDR3 contains 14 residues. The ends lost 3 bases at V and 9 bases at J; junction bases unmatched: 4.

CDR3 nucleotide sequence: TGTGCCAGCAGTGAGACAGGGACAAACATTCAGTACTTC. This gives the protein CASSETGTNIQYF. The chain recombines TRBV6-1 with TRBJ2-4, with 7 nucleotides matching TRBD1. Per germline, CDR1 MNHNS and CDR2 SASEGT. The CDR3 covers 13 residues. J lost 6 bases, V lost 3 bases, and 2 bases had no gene match.

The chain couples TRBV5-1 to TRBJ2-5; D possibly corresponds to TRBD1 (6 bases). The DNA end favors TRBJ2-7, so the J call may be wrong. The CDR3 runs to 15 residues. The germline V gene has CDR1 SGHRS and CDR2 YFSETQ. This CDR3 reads CASSFGQRSSDEQYF. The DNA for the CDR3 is TGCGCCAGCAGCTTCGGACAGAGGAGCTCGGACGAGCAGTACTTC.

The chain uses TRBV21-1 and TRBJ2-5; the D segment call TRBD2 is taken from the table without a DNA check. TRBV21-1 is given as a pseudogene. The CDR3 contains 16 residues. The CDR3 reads CASSSLGPPGGKTQYF. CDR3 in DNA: TGTGCCAGCAGCTCCCTGGGGCCCCCGGGGGGGAAGACCCAGTACTTC.

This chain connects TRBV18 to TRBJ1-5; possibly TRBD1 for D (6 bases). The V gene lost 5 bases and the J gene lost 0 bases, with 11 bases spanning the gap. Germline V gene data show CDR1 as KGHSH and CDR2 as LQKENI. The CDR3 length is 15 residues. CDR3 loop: CASSELDSSNQPQHF. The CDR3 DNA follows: TGTGCCAGCTCAGAATTGGACAGTAGCAATCAGCCCCAGCATTTT.

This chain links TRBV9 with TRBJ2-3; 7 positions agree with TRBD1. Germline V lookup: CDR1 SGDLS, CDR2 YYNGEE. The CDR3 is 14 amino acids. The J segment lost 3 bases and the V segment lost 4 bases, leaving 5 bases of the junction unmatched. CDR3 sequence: CASSPRQGTDTQYF. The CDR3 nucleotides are TGTGCCAGCAGCCCCAGACAGGGAACAGATACGCAGTATTTT.

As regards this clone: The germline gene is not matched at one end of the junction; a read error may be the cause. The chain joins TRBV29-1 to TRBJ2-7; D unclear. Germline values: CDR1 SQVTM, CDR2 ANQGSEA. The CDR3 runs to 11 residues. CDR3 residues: CSVKSSNEQYF. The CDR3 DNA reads TGCAGCGTTAAAAGCTCCAACGAGCAGTACTTC.

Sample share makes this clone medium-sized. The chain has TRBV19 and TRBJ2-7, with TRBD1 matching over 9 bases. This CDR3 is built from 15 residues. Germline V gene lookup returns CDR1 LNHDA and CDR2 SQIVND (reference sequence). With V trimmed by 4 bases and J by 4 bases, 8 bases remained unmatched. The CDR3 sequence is CASSTTDRGRYEQYF. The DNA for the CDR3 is TGTGCCAGTAGTACCACGGACAGGGGAAGGTACGAGCAGTACTTC.

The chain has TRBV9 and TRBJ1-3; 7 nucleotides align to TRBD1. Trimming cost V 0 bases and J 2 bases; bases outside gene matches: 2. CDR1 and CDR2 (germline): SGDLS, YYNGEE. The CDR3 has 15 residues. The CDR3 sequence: CASSVEGAPGNTIYF. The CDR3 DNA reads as TGTGCCAGCAGCGTAGAGGGGGCTCCTGGAAACACCATATATTTT.

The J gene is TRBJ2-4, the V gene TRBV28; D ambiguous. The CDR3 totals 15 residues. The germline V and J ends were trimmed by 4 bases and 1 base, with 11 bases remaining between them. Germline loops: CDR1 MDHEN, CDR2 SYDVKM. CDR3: CASSSILSAKNIQYF. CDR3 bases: TGTGCCAGCAGTTCGATCCTGTCGGCCAAAAACATTCAGTACTTC. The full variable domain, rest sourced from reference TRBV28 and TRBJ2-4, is DVKVTQSSRYLVKRTGEKVFLECVQDMDHENMFWYRQDPGLGLRLIYFSYDVKMKEKGDIPEGYSVSREKKERFSLILESASTNQTSMYLCASSSILSAKNIQYFGAGTRLSVL.

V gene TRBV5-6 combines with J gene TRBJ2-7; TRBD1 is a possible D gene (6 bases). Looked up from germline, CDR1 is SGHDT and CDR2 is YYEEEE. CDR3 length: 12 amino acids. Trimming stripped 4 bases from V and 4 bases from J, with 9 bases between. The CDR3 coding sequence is TGTGCCAGCAGCGTGCAGGGGTACGAGCAGTACTTC. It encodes CASSVQGYEQYF.

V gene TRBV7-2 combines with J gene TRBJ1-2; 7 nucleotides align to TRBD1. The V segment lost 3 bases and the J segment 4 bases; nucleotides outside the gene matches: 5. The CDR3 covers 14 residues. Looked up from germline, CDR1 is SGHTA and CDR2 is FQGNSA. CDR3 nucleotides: TGTGCCAGCAGCTTGGGGACAGCAATCTATGGCTACACCTTC. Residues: CASSLGTAIYGYTF.

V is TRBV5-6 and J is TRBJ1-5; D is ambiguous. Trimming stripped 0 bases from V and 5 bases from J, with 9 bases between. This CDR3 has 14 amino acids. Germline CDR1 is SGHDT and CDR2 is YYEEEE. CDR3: CASSLGQSYQPQHF. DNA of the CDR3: TGTGCCAGCAGCTTGGGGCAGTCCTATCAGCCCCAGCATTTT.

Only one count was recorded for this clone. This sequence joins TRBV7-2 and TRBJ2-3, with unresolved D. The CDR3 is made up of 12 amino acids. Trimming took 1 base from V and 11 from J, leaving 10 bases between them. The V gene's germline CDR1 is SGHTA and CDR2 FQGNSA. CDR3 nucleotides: TGTGCCAGCAGCTTAGATCAGATAGGGCAGTATTTT. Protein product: CASSLDQIGQYF.

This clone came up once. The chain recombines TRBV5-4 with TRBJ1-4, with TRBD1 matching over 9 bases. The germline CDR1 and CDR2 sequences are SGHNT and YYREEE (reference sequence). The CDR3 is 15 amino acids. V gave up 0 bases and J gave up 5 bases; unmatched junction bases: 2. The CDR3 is CASSLGQGVNEKLFF. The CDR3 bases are TGTGCCAGCAGCTTGGGACAGGGGGTGAATGAAAAACTGTTTTTT. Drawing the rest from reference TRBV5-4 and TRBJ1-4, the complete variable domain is ETGVTQSPTHLIKTRGQQVTLRCSSQSGHNTVSWYQQALGQGPQFIFQYYREEENGRGNFPPRFSGLQFPNYSSELNVNALELDDSALYLCASSLGQGVNEKLFFGSGTQLSVL.

The CDR3 coding sequence is TGTGCCAGCAGCTTACAACCCCTAGGAAGCAATGAGCAGTTCTTC. This translates into CASSLQPLGSNEQFF. J is TRBJ2-1 and V is TRBV7-2; D is unresolved. The V end was cut by 2 bases, the J end by 6 bases, with 14 bases between. The CDR3 has 15 residues. Germline values: CDR1 SGHTA, CDR2 FQGNSA.

CDR3 region: CASTPGLAGYNEQFF. The DNA for the CDR3 is TGTGCCAGCACCCCGGGACTAGCGGGGTACAATGAGCAGTTCTTC. The J gene is TRBJ2-1, the V gene TRBV6-6; 13 positions match TRBD2. Germline V CDR1 and CDR2: MNHNY, SVGAGI (reference sequence). V lost 7 bases, J lost 4 bases, and 4 bases stayed unmatched. This CDR3 spans 15 amino acids.

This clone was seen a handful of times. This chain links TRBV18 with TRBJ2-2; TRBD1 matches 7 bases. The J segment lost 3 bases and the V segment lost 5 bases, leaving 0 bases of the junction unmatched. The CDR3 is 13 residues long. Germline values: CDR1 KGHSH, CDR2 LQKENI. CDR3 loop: CASSDRDTGELFF. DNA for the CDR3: TGTGCCAGCTCAGACAGGGACACCGGGGAGCTGTTTTTT.

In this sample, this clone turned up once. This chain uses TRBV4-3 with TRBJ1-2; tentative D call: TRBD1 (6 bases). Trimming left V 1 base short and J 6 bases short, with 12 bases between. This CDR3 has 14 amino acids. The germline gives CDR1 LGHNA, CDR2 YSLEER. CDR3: CASSQGPGVNGYTF. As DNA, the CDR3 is TGCGCCAGCAGCCAAGGTCCAGGGGTAAATGGCTACACCTTC.

CDR3 coding DNA: TGCGCCAGCAGCTTCGATTGGCGGGAGGGCCTAGAGCAGTTCTTC. It codes for CASSFDWREGLEQFF. The chain is built from TRBV5-1 and TRBJ2-1; 9 bases align to TRBD2. The CDR3 sequence is 15 residues long. CDR1 SGHRS and CDR2 YFSETQ come from the germline V gene. The junction had 10 bases not matched to a gene; V was cut back by 2 bases and J by 10 bases.

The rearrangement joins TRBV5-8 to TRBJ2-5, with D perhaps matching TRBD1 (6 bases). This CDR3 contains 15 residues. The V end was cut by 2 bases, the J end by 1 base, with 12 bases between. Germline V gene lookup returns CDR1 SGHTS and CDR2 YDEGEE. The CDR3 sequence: CASSFKRTAQETQYF. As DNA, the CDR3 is TGTGCCAGCAGCTTTAAACGGACAGCCCAAGAGACCCAGTACTTC.

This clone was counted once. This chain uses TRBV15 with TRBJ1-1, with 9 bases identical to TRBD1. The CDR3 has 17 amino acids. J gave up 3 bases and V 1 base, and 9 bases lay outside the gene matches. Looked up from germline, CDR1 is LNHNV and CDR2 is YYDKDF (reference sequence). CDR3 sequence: CATSRGEGTGRDTEAFF. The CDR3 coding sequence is TGTGCCACCAGCAGAGGGGAGGGGACAGGGAGGGACACTGAAGCTTTCTTT.